The T cell receptor beta chain described here comes from a study of T cell responses to AZD1222 COVID-19 vaccine. Germline V gene sequence: CDR1 SGHTA, CDR2 FQGNSA. The CDR3 extends over 16 amino acids. J was trimmed by 2 bases and V by 2 bases; bases with no gene match: 6. The study, taken as a whole, reports: Among the donors, most were white British and more were female, and clonal diversity was possibly underestimated. Repertoire collection took place solely once the T cell response had peaked.

With regard to this clone: As yet, its antigen is unknown.

Profiling relied on immunoSEQ multiplex PCR, and the TCRdb table lists in-frame clones only, not all of them. The data contain some 120,000 clones, 90% to 95% of them singletons. This clonotype originated in an adult in good health. The input for sequencing was peripheral blood, taken on day 0 of AZD1222 vaccination. The chain carries TRBV7-2 and TRBJ1-5, with 7 bases aligning to TRBD1. As DNA, the CDR3 is TGTGCCAGCAGCTTAAGGGGCCAGGGGGGCAATCAGCCCCAGCATTTT. Translated, it gives CASSLRGQGGNQPQHF.